The next 27 T cell receptor beta chains were all read from a single sample in a study of shared clonotypes between healthy human individuals. Sequencing used immunoSEQ multiplex PCR; TCRdb keeps in-frame clones, though not all of them. Here the sample spans approximately 640,000 clones, around 72% being singletons. The sample consisted of memory CD4+ T cells sorted from blood. Documented subset: CD45RA-negative fraction. The origin of the receptors is a woman younger than 45 in good health.

The chain couples TRBV15 to TRBJ2-3; 9 nucleotides align to TRBD2. The CDR3 extends over 16 amino acids. Trimming removed 4 bases from V and 2 bases from J; junction bases left unmatched: 7. Germline values: CDR1 LNHNV, CDR2 YYDKDF (reference sequence). The CDR3 DNA follows: TGTGCCACCAGCAAGAATCTAGCGGGGAACACAGATACGCAGTATTTT. Translated: CATSKNLAGNTDTQYF.

Only a few counts were recorded for this clone. The genes are TRBV10-1 and TRBJ2-7; weak D call: TRBD2 (5 bases). Germline values: CDR1 WNHNN, CDR2 SYGVQD (reference sequence). The CDR3 is 12 amino acids. Trimming took 6 bases from V and 6 from J, leaving 12 bases between them. CDR3 in amino acids: CASSHYLAEQYF. The CDR3 region has the DNA TGCGCCAGCAGCCACTACCTAGCCGAGCAGTACTTC.

The rearrangement uses TRBV28 and TRBJ2-6; TRBD1 aligns across 7 bases. Germline V gene lookup returns CDR1 MDHEN and CDR2 SYDVKM. The CDR3 has 15 residues. J gave up 2 bases and V 2 bases, and 0 bases lay outside the gene matches. CDR3 nucleotide sequence: TGTGCCAGCAGTTTAACAGGGGCTGGGGCCAACGTCCTGACTTTC. This encodes CASSLTGAGANVLTF.

V and J are TRBV4-2 and TRBJ1-5; 12 bases fit TRBD1. The trim removed 0 bases at V and 7 bases at J, leaving 7 bases unmatched. This CDR3 spans 17 amino acids. Germline V gene data show CDR1 as LGHNA and CDR2 as YNFKEQ. In nucleotides, the CDR3 is TGTGCCAGCAGCCAAGAGGGGACAGGGGGCAATAAGCAGCCCCAGCATTTT. It codes for CASSQEGTGGNKQPQHF.

V and J are TRBV6-1 and TRBJ2-7; no firm D call. V gave up 4 bases and J gave up 3 bases, with 7 bases separating them. Germline assignment: CDR1 MNHNS and CDR2 SASEGT. This CDR3 is 12 amino acids long. The CDR3 loop reads CASSGESYEQYF. DNA for the CDR3: TGTGCCAGCAGTGGAGAGAGCTACGAGCAGTACTTC.

This chain uses TRBV7-6 with TRBJ2-1; maybe TRBD2 (5 bases). The CDR3 consists of 16 residues. V lost 5 bases, J lost 0 bases, and 14 bases lay in between. Germline loops: CDR1 SGHVS, CDR2 FNYEAQ. The DNA for the CDR3 is TGTGCCAGCAGCGACCTGGACTGGAGCTCCTACAATGAGCAGTTCTTC. Its translation is CASSDLDWSSYNEQFF.

The chain uses TRBV5-5 and TRBJ1-1; a weak D match, TRBD1 (5 bases). Between the trimmed V and J ends, which lost 3 bases and 0 bases, there was a span of 18 bases. This CDR3 has 17 amino acids. Germline lookup yields CDR1 SGHKS and CDR2 YYEKEE (reference sequence). The chain's CDR3 is CASSSSGRDHMNTEAFF. For the CDR3, the DNA is TGTGCCAGCAGCTCGTCAGGACGGGACCACATGAACACTGAAGCTTTCTTT.

The chain combines TRBV2 with TRBJ2-1; D gene ambiguous. The V gene lost 3 bases and the J gene lost 9 bases, with 15 bases spanning the gap. The CDR3 extends over 14 amino acids. CDR1 SNHLY and CDR2 FYNNEI come from the germline V gene. CDR3 in DNA: TGTGCCAGCAGTGAGCGAGGTTACCGAACTGAGCAGTTCTTC. As protein: CASSERGYRTEQFF.

The genes are TRBV6-5 and TRBJ2-2, with a tentative D call TRBD2 (6 bases). The V and J ends lost 7 bases and 1 base respectively, with 10 bases between them. The germline CDR1 and CDR2 sequences are MNHEY and SVGAGI. The CDR3 contains 14 residues. CDR3 nucleotides: TGTGCCAGCACCCCGGGGGTGAACACCGGGGAGCTGTTTTTT. It is translated as CASTPGVNTGELFF.

This chain connects TRBV11-2 to TRBJ2-7; 9 bases are a match to TRBD1. The CDR3 extends over 15 amino acids. CDR1 and CDR2 (germline): SGHAT, FQNNGV. With 1 base clipped from V and 1 base from J, the junction kept 2 bases outside the gene matches. CDR3 amino acids: CASSLAGTGSYEQYF. The CDR3 bases are TGTGCCAGCAGCTTAGCCGGGACAGGGTCCTACGAGCAGTACTTC.

This chain uses TRBV7-9 with TRBJ2-7; the D gene is possibly TRBD2 (5 bases). V lost 5 bases to trimming and J lost 1 base, with 24 bases between them. The V gene's germline CDR1 is SEHNR and CDR2 FQNEAQ (reference sequence). The CDR3 sequence is 18 residues long. CDR3 nucleotides: TGTGCCAGCAGCCCACGGGGAAGCGGTTCCCGTCTTTCCTACGAGCAGTACTTC. Amino acid sequence: CASSPRGSGSRLSYEQYF.

This clone has more than one count but fewer than ten. This rearrangement joins TRBV6-1 to TRBJ1-5; no reliable D call. Trimming left V 2 bases short and J 5 bases short, with 7 bases between. Germline V CDR1 and CDR2: MNHNS, SASEGT. The length of the CDR3 is 13 residues. CDR3 sequence (DNA): TGTGCCAGCAGTGAACAAAGGGATCAGCCCCAGCATTTT. It is translated as CASSEQRDQPQHF.

Comments on this clone: Additional DNA sequences in this sample encode the identical CDR3. V and J are TRBV5-1 and TRBJ2-7; D assignment may be TRBD1 or TRBD2 (6 bases each). Germline V gives CDR1 SGHRS, CDR2 YFSETQ. This CDR3 comprises 14 residues. V was clipped by 0 bases and J by 7 bases, with 14 bases between them. Here the CDR3 reads CASSLATGAGEQYF. CDR3 DNA sequence: TGCGCCAGCAGCTTGGCCACGGGGGCGGGTGAGCAGTACTTC.

V gene TRBV9 combines with J gene TRBJ2-5; D unresolved. The CDR3 length is 13 residues. The germline V gene has CDR1 SGDLS and CDR2 YYNGEE. Deletions cut 2 bases from V and 2 bases from J, with 7 bases between. The DNA for the CDR3 is TGTGCCAGCAGCGTGTACTCACAAGAGACCCAGTACTTC. Amino acids: CASSVYSQETQYF.

Notes on this clone: Other DNA sequences in the sample encode the same CDR3. The V and J genes are TRBV5-1 and TRBJ2-3; 8 bases are shared with TRBD1. The V and J ends lost 0 bases and 2 bases, in that order; junction bases with no gene match: 5. The CDR3 extends over 16 amino acids. Per germline, CDR1 SGHRS and CDR2 YFSETQ. The CDR3 DNA reads TGCGCCAGCAGCTTGGCGCAGGGGGCCGCCACAGATACGCAGTATTTT. Translated, it gives CASSLAQGAATDTQYF.

The table lists this clone with a few counts. CDR3 in DNA: TGTGCCAGCAGTTTTCAGCTTCAGCCCCAGCATTTT. It translates to CASSFQLQPQHF. The chain combines TRBV28 with TRBJ1-5; D is unresolved. Germline CDR1 reads MDHEN; CDR2 reads SYDVKM. The CDR3 is 12 amino acids. Trimming pared 3 bases from V and 6 bases from J, leaving 6 bases between.

V usage is TRBV2 and J usage is TRBJ1-2, with a tentative D call TRBD1 (6 bases). The V end lost 4 bases, the J end lost 3 bases, and 12 bases lay between the germline ends. The CDR3 has 14 amino acids. Germline CDR1 is SNHLY and CDR2 is FYNNEI. CDR3 nucleotide sequence: TGTGCCAGCAGTGTGAACAGGGAGGACTATGGCTACACCTTC. Its translation: CASSVNREDYGYTF.

The chain joins TRBV11-2 to TRBJ2-1; 11 nucleotides agree with TRBD1. Germline V gene sequence: CDR1 SGHAT, CDR2 FQNNGV. The V and J ends lost 5 bases and 8 bases, in that order; junction bases with no gene match: 2. The length of the CDR3 is 13 residues. The CDR3 reads CASSRTGGYEQFF. In DNA, the CDR3 is TGTGCCAGCAGCCGGACAGGGGGCTATGAGCAGTTCTTC.

This clone was seen a handful of times. J is TRBJ2-3 and V is TRBV11-2; D is perhaps TRBD2 (6 bases). There are 15 residues in the CDR3. Between the trimmed V and J ends, which lost 5 bases and 5 bases, there was a span of 17 bases. Germline CDR1 and CDR2: SGHAT and FQNNGV. The CDR3, as DNA: TGTGCCAGCAGCCCAAGGGCGGGGCCAGGAGATACGCAGTATTTT. Encoded protein: CASSPRAGPGDTQYF. The whole variable domain, remainder taken from reference TRBV11-2 and TRBJ2-3, is EAGVAQSPRYKIIEKRQSVAFWCNPISGHATLYWYQQILGQGPKLLIQFQNNGVVDDSQLPKDRFSAERLKGVDSTLKIQPAKLEDSAVYLCASSPRAGPGDTQYFGPGTRLTVL.

V gene TRBV5-1 combines with J gene TRBJ2-3; 7 nucleotides agree with TRBD2. CDR3 size: 16 residues. Germline assignment: CDR1 SGHRS and CDR2 YFSETQ. Germline trimming cut 0 bases from V and 7 bases from J; bases unmatched to any gene: 11. The CDR3 DNA follows: TGCGCCAGCAGCTTGGGTTCCGGCACGGGGGGAAATACGCAGTATTTT. Translation: CASSLGSGTGGNTQYF.

This clone appeared once. The gene calls are TRBV15 and TRBJ2-7; D gene unclear. Germline assignment: CDR1 LNHNV and CDR2 YYDKDF (reference sequence). With 0 bases removed from V and 6 bases from J, the gap between germline ends came to 15 bases. This CDR3 has 15 residues. The CDR3 DNA reads TGTGCCACCAGCAGAGATATCGAGGCGGCCGGCGAGCAGTACTTC. It specifies CATSRDIEAAGEQYF. The full variable domain, rest sourced from reference TRBV15 and TRBJ2-7, is DAMVIQNPRYQVTQFGKPVTLSCSQTLNHNVMYWYQQKSSQAPKLLFHYYDKDFNNEADTPDNFQSRRPNTSFCFLDIRSPGLGDTAMYLCATSRDIEAAGEQYFGPGTRLTVT.

The chain has TRBV5-6 and TRBJ1-1; a weak D match, TRBD1 (6 bases). V lost 6 bases and J lost 5, with 17 bases in between. The CDR3 extends over 14 amino acids. Germline CDR1 SGHDT, CDR2 YYEEEE. The CDR3 region has the DNA TGTGCCAGCATCTCCAGGGGCGCGGGGACTGAAGCTTTCTTT. Its protein product is CASISRGAGTEAFF.

Comments on this clone: One end of the junction fails to match germline, which may point to a read error. The chain employs TRBV28 and TRBJ2-1; D is perhaps TRBD1 or TRBD2 (6 bases each). This CDR3 spans 12 amino acids. CDR1 and CDR2 from the germline V gene are MDHEN and SYDVKM. The CDR3 DNA reads as TGTGCCAGCAGCCCTAGGGGGAGGATCCACCTCTTC. Translating it yields CASSPRGRIHLF.

The chain couples TRBV6-1 to TRBJ1-1; D gene unclear. V was clipped by 3 bases and J by 6 bases, with 11 bases between them. The CDR3 runs to 13 residues. The germline V gene encodes CDR1 MNHNS and CDR2 SASEGT. CDR3 amino acids: CASSEGLLSEAFF. The DNA for the CDR3 is TGTGCCAGCAGTGAGGGGTTGCTGTCTGAAGCTTTCTTT.

This clone appeared a few times. The chain has TRBV10-1 and TRBJ2-7; TRBD2 agrees at 9 bases. V lost 3 bases to trimming and J lost 2 bases; unmatched junction nucleotides: 2. Germline V gene data show CDR1 as WNHNN and CDR2 as SYGVQD (reference sequence). The CDR3 extends over 14 amino acids. The CDR3 DNA reads TGCGCCAGCAGTGATGGCGGGAGGGCCTACGAGCAGTACTTC. It yields the protein CASSDGGRAYEQYF.

The chain links TRBV10-2 to TRBJ1-1; D uncertain. This CDR3 region has 16 residues. Germline V gene sequence: CDR1 WSHSY, CDR2 SAAADI. V was pared by 1 base and J by 4 bases, with 16 bases between. The CDR3 region is CASSEWRKEWGTEAFF. The CDR3 region has the DNA TGCGCCAGCAGTGAGTGGCGTAAGGAGTGGGGCACTGAAGCTTTCTTT.

Points on this clone: A read error is likely here: a far larger clone is one base away. In the same sample, other DNA sequences code for this CDR3. This chain uses TRBV15 with TRBJ1-4, with 9 nucleotides matching TRBD1. The CDR3 has 14 amino acids. Germline values: CDR1 LNHNV, CDR2 YYDKDF (reference sequence). Trimming at V came to 3 bases and at J to 5 bases, leaving 1 base not matched to a gene. The CDR3 coding sequence is TGTGCCACCAGCAGGGGACAGGGAAATGAAAAACTGTTTTTT. It translates to CATSRGQGNEKLFF.